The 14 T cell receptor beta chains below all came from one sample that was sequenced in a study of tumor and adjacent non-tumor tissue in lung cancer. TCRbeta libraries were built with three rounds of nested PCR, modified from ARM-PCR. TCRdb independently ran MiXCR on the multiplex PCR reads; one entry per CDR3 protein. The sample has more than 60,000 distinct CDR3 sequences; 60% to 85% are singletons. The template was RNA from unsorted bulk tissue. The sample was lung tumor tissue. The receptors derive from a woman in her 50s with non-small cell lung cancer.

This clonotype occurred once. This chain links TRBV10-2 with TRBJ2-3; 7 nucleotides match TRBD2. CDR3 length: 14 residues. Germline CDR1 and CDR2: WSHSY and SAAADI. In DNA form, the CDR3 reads TGCTCCACTAAGACTGGCGGGAGTGGCGATACGCAGTATTTT. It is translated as CSTKTGGSGDTQYF.

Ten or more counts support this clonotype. As DNA, the CDR3 is TGCAGTGCTAGAGTACCTCTGGGGCCCTATAATTCACCCCTCCACTTT. This gives the protein CSARVPLGPYNSPLHF. The genes are TRBV20-1 and TRBJ1-6; perhaps TRBD1 as D (5 bases). Per the germline V gene, CDR1 is DFQATT and CDR2 is SNEGSKA (reference sequence). The ends were cut back, 1 base at V and 2 bases at J, with 12 bases in the middle. The CDR3 is made up of 16 amino acids.

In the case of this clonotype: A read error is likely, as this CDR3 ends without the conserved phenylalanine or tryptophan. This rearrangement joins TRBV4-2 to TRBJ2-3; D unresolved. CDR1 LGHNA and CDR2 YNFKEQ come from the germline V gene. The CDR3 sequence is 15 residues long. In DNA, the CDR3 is TGTGCCAGCAACCAAGAACCACTACGCACAGATACGCAGTATCTT. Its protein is CASNQEPLRTDTQYL.

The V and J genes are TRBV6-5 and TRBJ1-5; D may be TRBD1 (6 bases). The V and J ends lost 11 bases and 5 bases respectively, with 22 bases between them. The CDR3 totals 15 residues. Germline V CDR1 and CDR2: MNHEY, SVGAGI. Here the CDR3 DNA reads TGTGCCGGCACTTACTCCACAGGGACGGATCAGCCCCAGCATTTT. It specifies CAGTYSTGTDQPQHF.

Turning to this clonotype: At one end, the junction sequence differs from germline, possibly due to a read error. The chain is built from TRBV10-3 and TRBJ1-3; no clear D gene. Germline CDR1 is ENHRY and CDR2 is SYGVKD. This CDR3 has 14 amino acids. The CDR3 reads CATKDGGSGYTIYF. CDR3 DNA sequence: TGTGCCACCAAAGACGGTGGCTCTGGATACACCATATATTTT.

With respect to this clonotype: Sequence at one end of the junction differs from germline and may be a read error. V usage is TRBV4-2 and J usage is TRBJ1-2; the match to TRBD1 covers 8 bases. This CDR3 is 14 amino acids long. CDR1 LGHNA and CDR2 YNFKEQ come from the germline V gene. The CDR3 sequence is CASNQEGQAYVYTF. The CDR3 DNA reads TGTGCCAGCAACCAAGAGGGACAGGCCTATGTCTACACCTTC.

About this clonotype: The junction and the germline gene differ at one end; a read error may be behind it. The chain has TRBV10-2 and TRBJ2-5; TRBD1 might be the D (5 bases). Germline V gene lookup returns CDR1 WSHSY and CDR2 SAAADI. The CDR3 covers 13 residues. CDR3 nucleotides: TGCGCCAGCAGCCCCAGGGTCCAAGGGACCCAGTACTTC. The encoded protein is CASSPRVQGTQYF.

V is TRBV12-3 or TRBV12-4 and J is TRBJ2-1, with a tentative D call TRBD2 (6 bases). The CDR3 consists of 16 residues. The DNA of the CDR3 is TGTGCAAGCTTCCCCGGGAGACAGAACTTGATTAATGAGCAGTTCTTC. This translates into CASFPGRQNLINEQFF.

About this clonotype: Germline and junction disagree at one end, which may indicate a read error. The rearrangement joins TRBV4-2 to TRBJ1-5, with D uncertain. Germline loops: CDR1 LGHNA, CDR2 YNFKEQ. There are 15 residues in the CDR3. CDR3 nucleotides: TGTGCCAGCAGCCAAATCCAGGACGGCAATCAGCCCCAGCATTTC. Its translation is CASSQIQDGNQPQHF.

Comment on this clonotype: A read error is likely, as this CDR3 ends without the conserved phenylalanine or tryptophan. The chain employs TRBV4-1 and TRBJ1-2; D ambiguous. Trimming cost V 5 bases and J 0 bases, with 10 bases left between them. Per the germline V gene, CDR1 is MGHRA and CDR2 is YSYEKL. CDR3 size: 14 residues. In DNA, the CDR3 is TGCGCCAGCAGCAACCCTGCGGCTAACTATGGCTACACCTAC. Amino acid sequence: CASSNPAANYGYTY.

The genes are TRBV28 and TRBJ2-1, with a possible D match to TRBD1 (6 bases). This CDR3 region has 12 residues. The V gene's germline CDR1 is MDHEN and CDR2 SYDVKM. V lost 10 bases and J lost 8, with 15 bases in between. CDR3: CAMQDSHDEQFF. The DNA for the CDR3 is TGTGCCATGCAGGACAGTCACGATGAGCAGTTCTTC.

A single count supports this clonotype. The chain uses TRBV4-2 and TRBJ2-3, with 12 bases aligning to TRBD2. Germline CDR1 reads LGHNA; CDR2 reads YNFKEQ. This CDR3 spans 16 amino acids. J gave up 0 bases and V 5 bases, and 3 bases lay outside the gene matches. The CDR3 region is CASSGGLAGSTDTQYF. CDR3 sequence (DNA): TGTGCCAGCAGCGGAGGACTAGCGGGAAGCACAGATACGCAGTATTTT.

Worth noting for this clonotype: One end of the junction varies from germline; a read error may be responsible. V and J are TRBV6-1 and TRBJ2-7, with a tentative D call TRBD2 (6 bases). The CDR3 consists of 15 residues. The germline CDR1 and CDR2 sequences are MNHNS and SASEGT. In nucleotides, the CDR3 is TGTGCCAGCAACCTGGGACTTGAGGCGTACTACGAGCAGCACTTC. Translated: CASNLGLEAYYEQHF.

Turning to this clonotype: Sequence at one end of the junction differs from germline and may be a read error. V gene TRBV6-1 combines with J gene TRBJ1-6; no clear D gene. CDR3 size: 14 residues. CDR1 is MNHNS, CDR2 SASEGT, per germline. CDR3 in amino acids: CASSDWAMNPPLLF. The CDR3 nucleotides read TGTGCCAGCAGTGATTGGGCTATGAATCCTCCCCTCCTCTTT.